This T cell receptor beta chain derives from a study of beta chain features in type 1 diabetes. This clone turned up a few times. Investigators reverse transcribed all isolated RNA, so they sequenced expressed TCRB transcripts. This table comes from immunoSEQ multiplex PCR, and its TCRdb copy is limited to in-frame clones, with some not included. The data hold around 430,000 clones, with 30% observed a single time. CDR1 is SQVTM, CDR2 ANQGSEA, per germline. The V end lost 7 bases, the J end lost 3 bases, and 18 bases lay between the germline ends. CDR3 length: 14 amino acids. The chain joins TRBV29-1 to TRBJ1-1, with D uncertain. The TCR sequence derives from a man younger than 30 in good health. Sequencing was done on a sample of naive CD4+ T cells from blood. CDR3 residues: CSGGVLKRDTEAFF. CDR3 nucleotide sequence: TGCAGCGGCGGAGTCCTAAAAAGGGACACTGAAGCTTTCTTT.